Listed here are 30 T cell receptor beta chains from one sample, sequenced in a study of T cell repertoires in cytomegalovirus infection (dated by TCRdb to between 2018 and 2021). Reads for this sample came from an Illumina HiSeq 1500. The public reads were reprocessed in TCRdb via fastp at Q25 and MiXCR, keeping in-frame beta chains. Entries that share a CDR3 protein sequence are merged under the most common genes and DNA. Present in this sample are approximately 320,000 distinct CDR3 sequences, more than 8% of which were seen just once. About 3.9% of the sample is in the top ten clones. The specimen was PBMCs. All receptors come from a human donor in good health (CMV status not recorded). Some clones in this sample may be carry-over from other donors' samples.

J is TRBJ2-7 and V is TRBV11-2, with 8 positions matching TRBD2. This CDR3 region has 14 residues. Trimming removed 1 base from V and 5 bases from J; junction bases left unmatched: 4. CDR1 SGHAT and CDR2 FQNNGV come from the germline V gene. CDR3 protein: CASSLARGGHEQYF. CDR3 in DNA: TGTGCCAGCAGCTTAGCCCGGGGGGGACACGAGCAGTACTTC.

This clonotype was seen only a few times. The gene calls are TRBV6-5 and TRBJ1-5; 7 nucleotides agree with TRBD1. Trimming removed 7 bases from V and 1 base from J; junction bases left unmatched: 4. The length of the CDR3 is 14 residues. Germline lookup yields CDR1 MNHEY and CDR2 SVGAGI. The CDR3 coding sequence is TGTGCCAGCAAGGGGACAGCCAGCAATCAGCCCCAGCATTTT. It translates to CASKGTASNQPQHF.

There are many counts of this clonotype. CDR3 DNA sequence: TGTGCCAGCAGCCGAGACAGGGCGGTCTACGAGCAGTACTTC. This codes for CASSRDRAVYEQYF. J is TRBJ2-7 and V is TRBV6-5; 7 bases match TRBD1. This CDR3 spans 14 amino acids. V was pared by 6 bases and J by 3 bases, with 8 bases of the junction left unmatched. Looked up from germline, CDR1 is MNHEY and CDR2 is SVGAGI.

This clonotype has just a few counts. The chain combines TRBV5-1 with TRBJ2-3; D call uncertain. The V end lost 3 bases, the J end lost 4 bases, and 24 bases lay between the germline ends. This CDR3 comprises 18 residues. Per the germline V gene, CDR1 is SGHRS and CDR2 is YFSETQ. CDR3 in amino acids: CASSSLGHPQSLPDTQYF. CDR3 bases: TGCGCCAGCAGCTCTCTTGGGCACCCGCAGTCGCTGCCAGATACGCAGTATTTT.

V usage is TRBV6-1 and J usage is TRBJ2-7, with D possibly TRBD2 on 5 matching bases. From germline, CDR1 is MNHNS and CDR2 SASEGT. V was cut by 5 bases and J by 3 bases, with 14 bases left in between. This CDR3 is built from 14 residues. CDR3 bases: TGTGCCAGCAGTACAACCACGGGGATCTACGAGCAGTACTTC. This translates into CASSTTTGIYEQYF.

This clonotype was observed a few times. The chain uses TRBV9 and TRBJ2-3; D gene ambiguous. Germline V CDR1 and CDR2: SGDLS, YYNGEE. The V gene lost 4 bases and the J gene lost 2 bases, with 8 bases spanning the gap. This CDR3 region has 13 residues. CDR3 bases: TGTGCCAGCAGCCCAGCCCCCACAGATACGCAGTATTTT. The encoded protein is CASSPAPTDTQYF. The full variable domain, in which reference TRBV9 and TRBJ2-3 provide the parts outside the CDR3, is DSGVTQTPKHLITATGQRVTLRCSPRSGDLSVYWYQQSLDQGLQFLIQYYNGEERAKGNILERFSAQQFPDLHSELNLSSLELGDSALYFCASSPAPTDTQYFGPGTRLTVL.

This clonotype was seen ten or more times. The chain is built from TRBV12-3 or TRBV12-4 and TRBJ1-5; D ambiguous. Trimming shortened V by 3 bases and J by 1 base, and 10 bases separated the two germline ends. The CDR3 length is 15 residues. The CDR3 spells CASSFLANSNQPQHF. CDR3 sequence (DNA): TGTGCCAGCAGTTTTCTAGCGAACAGCAATCAGCCCCAGCATTTT.

There are a few counts of this clonotype. The V call is TRBV7-2, the J call TRBJ2-5; D unclear. The V gene lost 5 bases and the J gene lost 1 base, with 11 bases spanning the gap. The germline V gene encodes CDR1 SGHTA and CDR2 FQGNSA. The CDR3 has 14 residues. DNA for the CDR3: TGTGCCAGCAGCCGCGGACCCTCCCAAGAGACCCAGTACTTC. Amino acids: CASSRGPSQETQYF.

This clonotype showed up just a few times. J is TRBJ2-1 and V is TRBV18, with D perhaps matching TRBD2 (6 bases). This CDR3 contains 16 residues. CDR1 and CDR2 from the germline V gene are KGHSH and LQKENI. Trimming cost V 2 bases and J 6 bases, with 17 bases left between them. The CDR3 nucleotides are TGTGCCAGCTCACCAGATTTACTAGCTCGGGGCAATGAGCAGTTCTTC. It is translated as CASSPDLLARGNEQFF. Filled out from reference TRBV18 and TRBJ2-1, the complete variable domain reads NAGVMQNPRHLVRRRGQEARLRCSPMKGHSHVYWYRQLPEEGLKFMVYLQKENIIDESGMPKERFSAEFPKEGPSILRIQQVVRGDSAAYFCASSPDLLARGNEQFFGPGTRLTVL.

This clonotype was counted many times. The chain couples TRBV7-2 to TRBJ1-4; 9 bases are a match to TRBD1. Per the germline V gene, CDR1 is SGHTA and CDR2 is FQGNSA. Germline trimming cut 5 bases from V and 4 bases from J; bases unmatched to any gene: 5. The CDR3 length is 15 residues. The CDR3 DNA reads as TGTGCCAGCAGCCTACAGGGGGCGGGTAATGAAAAACTGTTTTTT. This gives the protein CASSLQGAGNEKLFF.

The V call is TRBV6-2 or TRBV6-3, the J call TRBJ1-1; 7 nucleotides align to TRBD1. The J segment lost 0 bases and the V segment lost 0 bases, leaving 10 bases of the junction unmatched. Germline V gene lookup returns CDR1 MNHEY and CDR2 SVGEGT. The CDR3 is 18 amino acids. Here the CDR3 reads CASSYSPGQLSMNTEAFF. The CDR3 nucleotides are TGTGCCAGCAGTTACTCCCCGGGACAGCTTTCGATGAACACTGAAGCTTTCTTT.

The V and J genes are TRBV6-5 and TRBJ2-5; D not certain. V lost 4 bases and J lost 4, with 10 bases in between. Germline CDR1 and CDR2: MNHEY and SVGAGI. The CDR3 contains 13 residues. The CDR3 sequence: CASSSPLVETQYF. The DNA for the CDR3 is TGTGCCAGCAGTTCCCCGCTAGTAGAGACCCAGTACTTC.

The rearrangement uses TRBV9 and TRBJ1-1, with TRBD1 as a possible D gene (5 bases). The CDR3 is made up of 15 amino acids. The germline V gene encodes CDR1 SGDLS and CDR2 YYNGEE. Trimming stripped 3 bases from V and 0 bases from J, with 12 bases between. CDR3 sequence: CASSAQGTLNTEAFF. The CDR3, as DNA: TGTGCCAGCAGCGCACAAGGGACTTTGAACACTGAAGCTTTCTTT.

The V and J genes are TRBV18 and TRBJ2-3; weak D call: TRBD1 (6 bases). The CDR3 runs to 16 residues. V gave up 4 bases and J gave up 2 bases, with 16 bases separating them. The germline V gene has CDR1 KGHSH and CDR2 LQKENI. CDR3 loop: CASSLQQGMNTDTQYF. CDR3 sequence (DNA): TGTGCCAGCTCACTTCAACAGGGCATGAACACAGATACGCAGTATTTT.

The chain joins TRBV6-5 to TRBJ2-3; TRBD2 agrees at 8 bases. This CDR3 is built from 14 residues. Per the germline V gene, CDR1 is MNHEY and CDR2 is SVGAGI. V shed 5 bases, J shed 6 bases, and the junction held 7 bases outside the gene matches. CDR3 loop: CASSLSGGPDTQYF. The CDR3 DNA is TGTGCCAGCAGTCTGAGCGGGGGACCCGATACGCAGTATTTT.

This clonotype came up a few times. The chain has TRBV6-2 or TRBV6-3 and TRBJ2-7; D possibly corresponds to TRBD2 (5 bases). CDR1 is MNHEY and CDR2 is SVGEGT in the germline V gene. Trimming left V 5 bases short and J 2 bases short, with 16 bases between. The length of the CDR3 is 15 residues. The CDR3 sequence is CASSLGAGPPYEQYF. Written as DNA, the CDR3 is TGTGCCAGCAGTCTGGGCGCGGGTCCTCCCTACGAGCAGTACTTC.

The chain is built from TRBV6-1 and TRBJ1-5; D not resolved. V was pared by 1 base and J by 0 bases, with 7 bases between. In germline, CDR1 is MNHNS, CDR2 SASEGT. This CDR3 spans 15 amino acids. The CDR3 nucleotides are TGTGCCAGCAGTGAAGTGGAGTATAGCAATCAGCCCCAGCATTTT. It yields the protein CASSEVEYSNQPQHF.

Many counts were recorded for this clonotype. The rearrangement uses TRBV6-1 and TRBJ1-1; D not certain. This CDR3 is 14 amino acids long. Germline V gene lookup returns CDR1 MNHNS and CDR2 SASEGT. V dropped 1 base and J dropped 7 bases, with 13 bases sitting between them. The CDR3: CASSEVFRSGEAFF. The CDR3 bases are TGTGCCAGCAGTGAAGTGTTCCGCAGTGGTGAAGCTTTCTTT.

The gene calls are TRBV20-1 and TRBJ2-3, with 9 nucleotides matching TRBD2. The CDR3 is made up of 16 amino acids. With V trimmed by 7 bases and J by 0 bases, 11 bases remained unmatched. CDR1 and CDR2 (germline): DFQATT, SNEGSKA (reference sequence). CDR3 amino acids: CSVRREGRSSTDTQYF. The CDR3 DNA sequence: TGCAGTGTGCGGCGGGAGGGCCGATCTAGCACAGATACGCAGTATTTT.

This clonotype occurred many times. This chain's CDR3 is CASSTYRGQGNTEAFF. DNA of the CDR3: TGTGCCAGCAGCACCTACAGGGGGCAGGGGAACACTGAAGCTTTCTTT. This chain uses TRBV7-2 with TRBJ1-1; the match to TRBD1 covers 9 bases. Looked up from germline, CDR1 is SGHTA and CDR2 is FQGNSA. Trimming took 5 bases from V and 1 from J; bases not matched to a gene: 8. The CDR3 length is 16 residues.

The chain has TRBV27 and TRBJ2-2; TRBD1 is a possible D gene (6 bases). With 4 bases removed from V and 6 bases from J, the gap between germline ends came to 15 bases. Germline V CDR1 and CDR2: MNHEY, SMNVEV (reference sequence). The CDR3 is 15 residues long. CDR3 in amino acids: CASSSSGTSPGELFF. DNA for the CDR3: TGTGCCAGCAGTTCTTCCGGGACATCCCCCGGGGAGCTGTTTTTT.

This clonotype was detected a few times. This sequence joins TRBV20-1 and TRBJ1-5; weak D call: TRBD1 (5 bases). The CDR3 length is 13 residues. V gave up 6 bases and J gave up 2 bases, with 11 bases separating them. From germline, CDR1 is DFQATT and CDR2 SNEGSKA (reference sequence). This chain's CDR3 is CSASRRGNQPQHF. CDR3 nucleotide sequence: TGCAGTGCCAGTCGCAGGGGCAATCAGCCCCAGCATTTT.

The rearrangement links TRBV28 to TRBJ1-5, with a tentative D call TRBD1 (5 bases). The CDR3 length is 15 residues. V was shortened by 3 bases and J by 9 bases, with 18 bases between the two germline ends. Germline loops: CDR1 MDHEN, CDR2 SYDVKM. The CDR3 protein is CASSFRERGAAPQHF. The CDR3 DNA is TGTGCCAGCAGTTTTAGGGAGCGTGGGGCGGCGCCCCAGCATTTT.

The chain recombines TRBV6-6 with TRBJ1-1; D not resolved. The CDR3 covers 12 residues. Trimming removed 2 bases from V and 7 bases from J, with 8 bases in between. Germline lookup yields CDR1 MNHNY and CDR2 SVGAGI (reference sequence). CDR3 in amino acids: CASSYLGYEAFF. In DNA form, the CDR3 reads TGTGCCAGCAGTTACCTGGGGTATGAAGCTTTCTTT.

This clonotype has a handful of counts. The V call is TRBV6-6, the J call TRBJ2-2; 8 bases fit TRBD2. After removal of 0 bases from V and 4 bases from J, the junction contained 4 bases not matched to a gene. The CDR3 covers 16 residues. Germline CDR1 and CDR2: MNHNY and SVGAGI (reference sequence). CDR3 bases: TGTGCCAGCAGTTACTCGATGAGCGGGGGCACCGGGGAGCTGTTTTTT. Translated, it gives CASSYSMSGGTGELFF.

This clonotype was seen at least ten times. This chain joins TRBV14 and TRBJ2-6; no clear D. The CDR3 spans 15 residues. V was cut by 1 base and J by 0 bases, with 4 bases left in between. Germline V CDR1 and CDR2: SGHDN, FVKESK. Here the CDR3 DNA reads TGTGCCAGCAGCCAAGGGAGCTCTGGGGCCAACGTCCTGACTTTC. Residues: CASSQGSSGANVLTF.

This clonotype was recorded many times. The J gene is TRBJ2-4, the V gene TRBV20-1, with 12 bases fitting TRBD2. Germline CDR1 reads DFQATT; CDR2 reads SNEGSKA (reference sequence). The CDR3 runs to 15 residues. V shed 1 base, J shed 3 bases, and the junction held 1 base outside the gene matches. The CDR3 DNA is TGCAGTGCTAGAGGACTAGCGGGAGACAAAAACATTCAGTACTTC. Translated, it gives CSARGLAGDKNIQYF.

Ten or more counts support this clonotype. The chain couples TRBV7-2 to TRBJ2-3; D may be TRBD1 (5 bases). In germline, CDR1 is SGHTA, CDR2 FQGNSA. Trimming left V 7 bases short and J 2 bases short, with 13 bases between. The CDR3 has 14 residues. The CDR3: CASTVGHTTDTQYF. The CDR3 nucleotides read TGTGCCAGCACCGTGGGGCACACCACAGATACGCAGTATTTT.

This clonotype has at least ten counts. V and J are TRBV7-2 and TRBJ2-3, with unresolved D. The CDR3 contains 12 residues. Trimming took 3 bases from V and 6 from J, leaving 7 bases between them. Looked up from germline, CDR1 is SGHTA and CDR2 is FQGNSA. The CDR3 coding sequence is TGTGCCAGCAGCTTGGAGTGGGATACGCAGTATTTT. Amino acids: CASSLEWDTQYF.

This clonotype appeared a few times. The chain employs TRBV7-9 and TRBJ2-5; TRBD1 might be the D (6 bases). V shed 0 bases and J shed 5 bases, with 16 bases lying between them. The CDR3 runs 16 residues. From germline, CDR1 is SEHNR and CDR2 FQNEAQ (reference sequence). CDR3 protein: CASSLALQGTPETQYF. The CDR3 bases are TGTGCCAGCAGCTTAGCTCTACAGGGTACTCCCGAGACCCAGTACTTC.